This TCR beta chain was identified during a study of control samples from healthy donors and cancer patients (dated by TCRdb to 2019 to 2021). Preparation of the library involved the immunoSEQ multiplex PCR assay. TCRdb's version of the immuneACCESS table is confined to in-frame rearrangements and falls short of the full clone set. An unresolved V gene accounts for under half of the shortfall where checked; the remainder is of unknown origin. Counted in this sample were around 120,000 clones; about 91% of them appeared once. Approximately 3.2% of the sample is in the top ten clones. From a lookup of the germline V gene (reference sequence), CDR1 and CDR2 are SGHNT and YYREEE. The CDR3 has 15 amino acids, counting the end cysteine and phenylalanine. The kept DNA is CDR3 alone, 45 bases in frame from the first base. Germline trimming amounts to 4 bases on V and 7 bases on J, with 9 as the count of junction bases outside the gene matches.

Turning to this clone: Its recognized antigen is unknown. Qualities for individual bases were not recorded, and no much larger clone is one base off.

This receptor was taken from a man between 35 and 55 years old in good health. The sequenced material came from blood. The V gene is TRBV5-4 and the J gene is TRBJ2-2, and 8 bases in between align with TRBD1. The CDR3 reads CASSGNRGKIGELFF. The nucleotides are TGTGCCAGCAGCGGCAACAGGGGGAAGATCGGGGAGCTGTTTTTT.